This T cell receptor (beta chain) is drawn from a study of graft-versus-host responses after intestinal transplantation. Study conclusions and caveats: Patients who carried graft-donor T cell macrochimerism also had high graft-versus-host to host-versus-graft clonal ratios in their allografts.

The method was immunoSEQ multiplex PCR; TCRdb's version includes in-frame clones alone and lacks a portion of them. In the table there are about 120,000 clones, approximately 90% of which are singletons. The CDR3 is made up of 16 amino acids. Trimming pared 3 bases from V and 1 base from J, leaving 13 bases between. Germline V gene sequence: CDR1 SGDLS, CDR2 YYNGEE. Comments on this clone: Its cognate antigen is unknown.

Sample: unstimulated CD4+ T cells sorted from spleen or lymph node cells, taken before intestinal transplant. This TCR was sampled from a human donor who received an intestinal transplant. The chain combines TRBV9 with TRBJ1-4, with D tentatively TRBD1 (5 bases). The chain's CDR3 is CASSADGGVTNEKLFF. The CDR3 nucleotides read TGTGCCAGCAGCGCGGACGGGGGGGTAACTAATGAAAAACTGTTTTTT.